This T cell receptor beta chain was observed in a study of PD-1 blockade in classical Hodgkin lymphoma. Generated by immunoSEQ multiplex PCR, the TCRdb table keeps only in-frame clones and is missing some. There are some 34,000 clones in the sample; around 89% occur only once, and 0.22% lies in the top ten. The V and J ends lost 2 bases and 2 bases respectively, with 12 bases between them. This CDR3 has 15 amino acids. Per the germline V gene, CDR1 is MNHNY and CDR2 is SVGAGI (reference sequence). Specified time point: newly diagnosed, previously untreated cHL patient sample. Purified CD4+ T cells were obtained from thawed PBMCs through magnetic negative selection. In its sample, this clone was seen a few times.

The V and J genes are TRBV6-6 and TRBJ1-2; unclear D gene. The receptor's source is a human donor with classical Hodgkin lymphoma. The sample taken for sequencing was CD4+ T cells from blood. In DNA, the CDR3 is TGTGCCAGCAGTTACGGAGGGAGGTTGAACTATGGCTACACCTTC. This codes for CASSYGGRLNYGYTF.